What follows are 7 T cell receptor beta chains derived from one specimen sequenced in a study of TIL therapy for anti-PD-1-resistant metastatic lung cancer. Sequencing used immunoSEQ v3. The protocol was immunoSEQ multiplex PCR, while the TCRdb copy is restricted to in-frame clones and leaves out a portion. Here the sample spans roughly 60,000 clones, around 70% being singletons. The time point: pre-treatment sample, taken before nivolumab and TIL therapy. Sequenced here: blood, sampled at baseline. The receptors were sampled from a person aged 25 to 80 with non-small cell lung cancer.

The V gene is TRBV6-1, the J gene TRBJ2-7; 10 bases fit TRBD1. The CDR3 has 16 residues. Germline V gene sequence: CDR1 MNHNS, CDR2 SASEGT. Trimming cost V 2 bases and J 3 bases; bases outside gene matches: 7. The chain's CDR3 is CASSEMDRGLFYEQYF. The CDR3, as DNA: TGTGCCAGCAGTGAAATGGACAGGGGGTTATTCTACGAGCAGTACTTC.

V is TRBV2 and J is TRBJ2-7, with TRBD1 matching 8 bases. Losses at the gene ends were 2 bases for V and 5 bases for J; bases not matched to a gene: 8. Germline lookup yields CDR1 SNHLY and CDR2 FYNNEI. The CDR3 covers 15 residues. The CDR3 DNA reads as TGTGCCAGCAGTGAAATACAGGGGGGCGAACACGAGCAGTACTTC. Amino acids: CASSEIQGGEHEQYF.

This chain connects TRBV6-5 to TRBJ2-5, with a possible D match to TRBD1 (6 bases). From germline, CDR1 is MNHEY and CDR2 SVGAGI. The CDR3 is 14 residues long. The V and J ends lost 2 bases and 3 bases respectively, with 10 bases between them. The CDR3 DNA reads TGTGCCAGCAGTTACGGTACAGGGAAAGAGACCCAGTACTTC. It translates to CASSYGTGKETQYF.

This chain uses TRBV6-4 with TRBJ2-1; 11 bases agree with TRBD1. Trimming removed 2 bases from V and 7 bases from J; junction bases left unmatched: 4. The germline V gene has CDR1 MRHNA and CDR2 SNTAGT. The CDR3 runs to 15 residues. The CDR3, as DNA: TGTGCCAGCAGTGACGGGACAGGGGGAGGGAATGAGCAGTTCTTC. Translated, it gives CASSDGTGGGNEQFF.

The chain is built from TRBV7-8 and TRBJ1-2, with a possible D match to TRBD1 (5 bases). Trimming shortened V by 1 base and J by 4 bases, and 13 bases separated the two germline ends. The CDR3 totals 15 residues. CDR1 and CDR2 (germline): SGHVS, FQNEAQ. The CDR3 loop is CASSLGWGSSYGYTF. The DNA for the CDR3 is TGTGCCAGCAGCTTAGGGTGGGGGAGCAGCTATGGCTACACCTTC.

This chain links TRBV6-5 with TRBJ1-1; D perhaps matches TRBD1 (5 bases). The CDR3 runs 13 residues. Germline V gives CDR1 MNHEY, CDR2 SVGAGI. The V and J ends lost 0 bases and 9 bases respectively, with 11 bases between them. DNA for the CDR3: TGTGCCAGCAGTTACTCCGGGACGGGGCAAGCTTTCTTT. Its protein product is CASSYSGTGQAFF.

This chain links TRBV7-2 with TRBJ1-5, with D perhaps TRBD1 (6 bases). With 1 base removed from V and 0 bases from J, the gap between germline ends came to 10 bases. CDR1 SGHTA and CDR2 FQGNSA come from the germline V gene. This CDR3 comprises 16 residues. The CDR3 DNA sequence: TGTGCCAGCAGCTTAGTGAGGGGGTATAGCAATCAGCCCCAGCATTTT. Encoded protein: CASSLVRGYSNQPQHF. Supplemented by reference TRBV7-2 and TRBJ1-5, the full variable domain reads GAGVSQSPSNKVTEKGKDVELRCDPISGHTALYWYRQSLGQGLEFLIYFQGNSAPDKSGLPSDRFSAERTGGSVSTLTIQRTQQEDSAVYLCASSLVRGYSNQPQHFGDGTRLSIL.